This T cell receptor beta chain was obtained from a study of control samples from healthy donors and cancer patients. Deletions cut 5 bases from V and 4 bases from J, with 16 bases between. Germline lookup yields CDR1 KGHDR and CDR2 SFDVKD. The CDR3 totals 15 residues. This clone is a singleton in its sample. Assay: immunoSEQ multiplex PCR; the TCRdb copy retains only in-frame clones and omits some. The profile shows about 140,000 clones, more than 85% of them singletons. The chain joins TRBV24-1 to TRBJ1-1; D ambiguous. The sample taken for sequencing was blood. The TCR sequence derives from a woman in her twenties or thirties in good health. CDR3 in amino acids: CATSGTSESGTEAFF. The CDR3 nucleotides are TGTGCCACCAGTGGCACCAGCGAGAGTGGCACTGAAGCTTTCTTT.